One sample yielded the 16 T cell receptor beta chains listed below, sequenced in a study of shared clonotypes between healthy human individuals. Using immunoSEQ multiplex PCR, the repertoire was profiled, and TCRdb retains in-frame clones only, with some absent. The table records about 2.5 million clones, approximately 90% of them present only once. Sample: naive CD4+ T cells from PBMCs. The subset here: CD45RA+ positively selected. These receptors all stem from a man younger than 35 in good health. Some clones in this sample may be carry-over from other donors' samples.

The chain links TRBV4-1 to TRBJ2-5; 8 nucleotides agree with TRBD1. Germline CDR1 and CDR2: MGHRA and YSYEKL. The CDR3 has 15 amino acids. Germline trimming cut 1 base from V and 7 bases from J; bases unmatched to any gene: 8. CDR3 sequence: CASSQVTGGIGTQYF. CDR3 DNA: TGCGCCAGCAGCCAAGTAACAGGGGGTATAGGGACCCAGTACTTC.

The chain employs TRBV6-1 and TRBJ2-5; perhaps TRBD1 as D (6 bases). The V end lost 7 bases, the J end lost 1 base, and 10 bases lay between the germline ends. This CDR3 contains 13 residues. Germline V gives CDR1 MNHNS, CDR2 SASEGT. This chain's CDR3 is CASTDRLQETQYF. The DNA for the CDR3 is TGTGCCAGCACGGACAGACTCCAAGAGACCCAGTACTTC.

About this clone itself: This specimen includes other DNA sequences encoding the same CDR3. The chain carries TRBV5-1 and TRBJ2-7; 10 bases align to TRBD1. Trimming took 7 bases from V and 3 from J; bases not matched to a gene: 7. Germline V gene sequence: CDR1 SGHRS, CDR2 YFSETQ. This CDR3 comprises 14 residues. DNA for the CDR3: TGCGCCAGCCGACCCGGGACAGGGGACTACGAGCAGTACTTC. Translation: CASRPGTGDYEQYF.

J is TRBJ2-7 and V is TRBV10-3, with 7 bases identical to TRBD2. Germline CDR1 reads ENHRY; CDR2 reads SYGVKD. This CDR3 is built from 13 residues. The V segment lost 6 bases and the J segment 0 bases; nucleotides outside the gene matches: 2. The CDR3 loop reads CAIRLASSYEQYF. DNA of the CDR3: TGTGCCATCAGACTAGCGAGCTCCTACGAGCAGTACTTC.

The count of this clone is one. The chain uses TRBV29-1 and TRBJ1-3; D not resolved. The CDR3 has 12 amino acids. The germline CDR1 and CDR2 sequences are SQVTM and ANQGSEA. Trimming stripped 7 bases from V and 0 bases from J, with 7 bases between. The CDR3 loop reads CSARFSGNTIYF. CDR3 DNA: TGCAGCGCGCGATTCTCTGGAAACACCATATATTTT.

The CDR3 nucleotides are TGTGCCAGCTCACCAATAGCGGGGACTACCTACAATGAGCAGTTCTTC. Translating gives CASSPIAGTTYNEQFF. This chain uses TRBV18 with TRBJ2-1, with 8 bases matching TRBD2. The length of the CDR3 is 16 residues. Trimming cost V 2 bases and J 2 bases; bases outside gene matches: 5. The germline V gene encodes CDR1 KGHSH and CDR2 LQKENI.

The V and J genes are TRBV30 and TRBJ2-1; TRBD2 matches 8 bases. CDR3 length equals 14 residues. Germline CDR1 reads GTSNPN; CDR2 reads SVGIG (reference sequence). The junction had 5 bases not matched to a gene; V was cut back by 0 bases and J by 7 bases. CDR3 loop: CAWSVAGVGNEQFF. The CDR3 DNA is TGTGCCTGGAGTGTAGCGGGAGTAGGAAATGAGCAGTTCTTC.

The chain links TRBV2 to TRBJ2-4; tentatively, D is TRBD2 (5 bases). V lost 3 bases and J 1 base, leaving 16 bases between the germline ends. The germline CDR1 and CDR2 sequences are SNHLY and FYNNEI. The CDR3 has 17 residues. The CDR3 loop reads CASSERLVREAKNIQYF. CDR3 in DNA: TGTGCCAGCAGTGAGAGGTTGGTGAGGGAGGCCAAAAACATTCAGTACTTC.

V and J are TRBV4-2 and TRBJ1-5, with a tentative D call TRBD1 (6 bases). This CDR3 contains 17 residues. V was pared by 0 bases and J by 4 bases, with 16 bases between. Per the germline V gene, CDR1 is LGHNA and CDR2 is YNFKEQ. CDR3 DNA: TGTGCCAGCAGCCAAGAGGAGCAGGACAGCCTAAATCAGCCCCAGCATTTT. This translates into CASSQEEQDSLNQPQHF.

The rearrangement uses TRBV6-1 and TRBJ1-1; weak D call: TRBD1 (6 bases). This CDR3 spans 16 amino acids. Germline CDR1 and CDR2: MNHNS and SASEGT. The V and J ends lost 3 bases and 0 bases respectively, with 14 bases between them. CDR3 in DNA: TGTGCCAGCAGTGACACAGGGTTGGTAATGAACACTGAAGCTTTCTTT. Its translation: CASSDTGLVMNTEAFF.

The CDR3 bases are TGTGCCAGCAGTTCGACCGCTGTTGGGGGAAACACCATATATTTT. Protein sequence: CASSSTAVGGNTIYF. This chain uses TRBV28 with TRBJ1-3; D remains ambiguous. The V and J ends lost 4 bases and 4 bases respectively, with 14 bases between them. The CDR3 consists of 15 residues. Germline CDR1 is MDHEN and CDR2 is SYDVKM. Filled out from reference TRBV28 and TRBJ1-3, the complete variable domain reads DVKVTQSSRYLVKRTGEKVFLECVQDMDHENMFWYRQDPGLGLRLIYFSYDVKMKEKGDIPEGYSVSREKKERFSLILESASTNQTSMYLCASSSTAVGGNTIYFGEGSWLTVV.

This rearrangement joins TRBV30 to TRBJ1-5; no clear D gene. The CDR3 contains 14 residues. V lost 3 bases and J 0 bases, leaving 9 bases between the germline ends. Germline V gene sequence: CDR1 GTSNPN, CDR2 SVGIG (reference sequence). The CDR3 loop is CAWRDDSSNQPQHF. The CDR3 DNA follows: TGTGCCTGGAGAGACGATTCTAGCAATCAGCCCCAGCATTTT. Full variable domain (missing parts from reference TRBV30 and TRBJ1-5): SQTIHQWPATLVQPVGSPLSLECTVEGTSNPNLYWYRQAAGRGLQLLFYSVGIGQISSEVPQNLSASRPQDRQFILSSKKLLLSDSGFYLCAWRDDSSNQPQHFGDGTRLSIL.

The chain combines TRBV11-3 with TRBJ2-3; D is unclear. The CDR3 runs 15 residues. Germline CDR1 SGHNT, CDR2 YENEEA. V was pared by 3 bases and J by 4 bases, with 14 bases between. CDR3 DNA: TGTGCCAGCAGCTTGGGTAGAATTATACCAGATACGCAGTATTTT. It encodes CASSLGRIIPDTQYF.

The CDR3 DNA follows: TGCGCCAGCAGCTTGATCCCGCTATCTGGGGCCAACGTCCTGACTTTC. Its protein product is CASSLIPLSGANVLTF. This chain joins TRBV5-1 and TRBJ2-6, with no clear D. V lost 1 base and J lost 1, with 9 bases in between. The germline V gene encodes CDR1 SGHRS and CDR2 YFSETQ. This CDR3 has 16 residues.

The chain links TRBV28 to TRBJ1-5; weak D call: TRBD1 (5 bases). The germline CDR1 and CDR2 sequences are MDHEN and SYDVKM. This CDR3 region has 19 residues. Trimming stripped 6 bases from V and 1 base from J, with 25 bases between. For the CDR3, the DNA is TGTGCCAGCAGGGGCCGTTTGGGCAGGGATTTCGACAGCAATCAGCCCCAGCATTTT. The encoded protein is CASRGRLGRDFDSNQPQHF.

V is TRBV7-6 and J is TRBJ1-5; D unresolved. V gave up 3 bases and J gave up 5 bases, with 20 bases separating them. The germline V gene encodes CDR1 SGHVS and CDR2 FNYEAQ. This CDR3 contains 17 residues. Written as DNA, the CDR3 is TGTGCCAGCAGCTTGGGGTTTTTTATGGTCAACGATCAGCCCCAGCATTTT. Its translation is CASSLGFFMVNDQPQHF.